This entry features one TCR beta chain sequence. This clone was seen a few times. The target of this receptor is not known. No base quality information exists; no much larger clone differs at one position. The sample comes from a study of blood T cell repertoires in COVID-19 (dated by TCRdb to about 2020). Notes on the research overall: The collaborator samples originated in the United States, Italy and Spain and spanned the acute and convalescent phases of COVID-19. The repertoires were made available in a free public database intended to serve as a resource for research on the immune response to SARS-CoV-2. The samples were drawn from two sources: the first 160 participants of the ongoing ImmuneRACE study, and fewer than 1,500 subjects contributed by 6 global collaborators. The prospective study material was composed of cDNA or gDNA derived from T cells, B-cell-depleted T cells, or PBMCs. Deeply sampled blood TCRbeta repertoires from subjects exposed to, actively infected with, or recovered from COVID-19 were included in the dataset. Where available, HLA class I and class II types were obtained from metadata supplied by the sample provider rather than from assay-based typing. Nearly every sample came with metadata listing a de-identified subject ID, COVID-19 status, age in years and sex. On the study overall, not on this receptor specifically: The amount of clinical and demographic metadata varied by source and participant and was provided uncurated.

The collaborating institutions used their own protocols to collect whole blood in K2EDTA tubes. For TCRbeta analysis, collaborators shipped samples in one of three forms: frozen whole blood, isolated PBMCs, or DNA extracted from either of those sample types. The trim is 4 bases for V and 2 bases for J, with a gap of 16 bases between the germline ends. From the germline V gene, CDR1 is MNHEY and CDR2 is SVGEGT. The CDR3, cysteine through phenylalanine, is 16 amino acids long. Only the CDR3 portion is preserved as DNA: 48 bases, with reading frame beginning at the first base. The immunoSEQ Assay, a bias-controlled multiplex PCR, was used to amplify TCRbeta CDR3 regions from genomic DNA. From the authors' description of their analysis: Within the assay, amplification of reference gene primers was used to estimate how many nucleated cells each sample contained. To quantify the absolute abundance of each unique TCRbeta CDR3 rearrangement, sequence reads were collapsed and filtered. For each sample, productive Simpson clonality was calculated as the square root of Simpson's diversity index across productive rearrangements. Here the immuneACCESS table is served through TCRdb, limited to in-frame sequences with V and J called. Missing clones are a known gap in these copies; in checked studies unresolved V genes cover under half, and the rest lacks a known reason. V, J and clone size are those of that table, while D and trimming were read from the DNA. Present in this sample are 250,000 to 350,000 clones, over 75% of which were seen just once. About 8.6% of the sample lies in the top ten.

This clonotype was obtained from a man younger than 30 with active or convalescent COVID-19. The chain is assembled from TRBV6-2 or TRBV6-3 and TRBJ2-3; tentative D gene TRBD1, with 6 bases matching. The sample taken for sequencing was peripheral blood. The encoded CDR3 is CASSSQGGRVTDTQYF. The nucleotide sequence is TGTGCCAGCAGTTCCCAAGGGGGTCGCGTCACAGATACGCAGTATTTT.